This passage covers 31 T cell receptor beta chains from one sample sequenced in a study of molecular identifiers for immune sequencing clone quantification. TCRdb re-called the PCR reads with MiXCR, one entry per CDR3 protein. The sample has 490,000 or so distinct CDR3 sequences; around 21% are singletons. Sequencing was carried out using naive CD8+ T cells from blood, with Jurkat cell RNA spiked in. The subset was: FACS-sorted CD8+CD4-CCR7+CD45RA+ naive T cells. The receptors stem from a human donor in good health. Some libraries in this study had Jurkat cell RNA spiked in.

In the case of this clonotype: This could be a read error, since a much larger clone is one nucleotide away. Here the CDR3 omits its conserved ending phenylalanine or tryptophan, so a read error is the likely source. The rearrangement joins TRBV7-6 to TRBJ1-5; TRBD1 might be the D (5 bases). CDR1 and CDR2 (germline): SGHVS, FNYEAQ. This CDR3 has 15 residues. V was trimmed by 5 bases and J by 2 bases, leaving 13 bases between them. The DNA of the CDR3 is TGTGCCAGCAGCCCGACCACAGGTGGCAATCAGCCCCAGCATCTT. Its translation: CASSPTTGGNQPQHL.

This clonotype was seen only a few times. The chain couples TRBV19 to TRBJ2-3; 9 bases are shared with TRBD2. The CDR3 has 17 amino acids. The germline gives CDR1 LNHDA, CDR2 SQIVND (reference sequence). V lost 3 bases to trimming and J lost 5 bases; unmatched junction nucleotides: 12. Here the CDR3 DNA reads TGTGCCAGTAGTATCGCAAGTGGCGGGAGGGCCATAGATACGCAGTATTTT. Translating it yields CASSIASGGRAIDTQYF.

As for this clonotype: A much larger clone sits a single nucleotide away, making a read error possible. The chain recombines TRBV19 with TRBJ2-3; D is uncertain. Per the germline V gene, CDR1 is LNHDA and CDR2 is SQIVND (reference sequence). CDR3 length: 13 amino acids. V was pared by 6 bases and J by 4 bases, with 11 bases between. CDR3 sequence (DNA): TGTGCCAGTAGCACCATGCTCGCAGATACGCAGTATTTT. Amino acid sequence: CASSTMLADTQYF.

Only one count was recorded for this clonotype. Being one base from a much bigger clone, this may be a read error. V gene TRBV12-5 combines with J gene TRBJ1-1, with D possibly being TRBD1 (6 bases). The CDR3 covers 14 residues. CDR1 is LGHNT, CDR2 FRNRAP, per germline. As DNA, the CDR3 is TGTGCTAGTGGTTTGTTGGGGGCGGGCACTGAAGCTTCCTTT. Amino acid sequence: CASGLLGAGTEASF.

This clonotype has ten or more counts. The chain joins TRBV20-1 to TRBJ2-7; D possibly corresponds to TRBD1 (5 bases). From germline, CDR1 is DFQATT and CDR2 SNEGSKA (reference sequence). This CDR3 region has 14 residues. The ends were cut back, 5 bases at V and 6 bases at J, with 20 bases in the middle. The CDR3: CSAGAQRGVSEQYF. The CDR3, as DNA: TGCAGTGCTGGGGCTCAGCGAGGAGTCTCCGAGCAGTACTTC.

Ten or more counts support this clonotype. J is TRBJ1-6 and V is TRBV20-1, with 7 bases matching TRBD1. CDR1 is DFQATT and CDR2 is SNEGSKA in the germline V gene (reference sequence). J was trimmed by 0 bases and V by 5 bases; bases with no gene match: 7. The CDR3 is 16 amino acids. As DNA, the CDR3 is TGCAGTGCTTTACAGGGGTTCAGCTCCTATAATTCACCCCTCCACTTT. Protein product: CSALQGFSSYNSPLHF.

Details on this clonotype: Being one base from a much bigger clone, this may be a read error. The CDR3 loop reads CASLATGTDTQYF. In DNA, the CDR3 is TGCGCCAGCCTAGCAACCGGCACAGATACGCAGTATTTT. The gene calls are TRBV5-1 and TRBJ2-3; the D gene is possibly TRBD2 (5 bases). The V gene lost 7 bases and the J gene lost 1 base, with 10 bases spanning the gap. The CDR3 is made up of 13 amino acids. Per the germline V gene, CDR1 is SGHRS and CDR2 is YFSETQ.

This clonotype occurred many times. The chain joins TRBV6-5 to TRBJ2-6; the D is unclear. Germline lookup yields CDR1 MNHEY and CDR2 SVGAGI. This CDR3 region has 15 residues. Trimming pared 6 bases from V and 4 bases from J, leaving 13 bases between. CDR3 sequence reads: CASRTSPTGANVLTF. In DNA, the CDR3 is TGTGCCAGCAGAACGTCGCCAACGGGGGCCAACGTCCTGACTTTC.

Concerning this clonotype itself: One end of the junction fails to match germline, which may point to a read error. The CDR3 reads CASSLIGRAAETQHF. The CDR3 DNA reads as TGTGCCAGCAGCTTGATCGGGAGGGCCGCAGAGACCCAGCACTTC. The genes are TRBV7-9 and TRBJ2-5; 8 bases match TRBD2. CDR3 length: 15 amino acids. The germline V gene has CDR1 SEHNR and CDR2 FQNEAQ (reference sequence).

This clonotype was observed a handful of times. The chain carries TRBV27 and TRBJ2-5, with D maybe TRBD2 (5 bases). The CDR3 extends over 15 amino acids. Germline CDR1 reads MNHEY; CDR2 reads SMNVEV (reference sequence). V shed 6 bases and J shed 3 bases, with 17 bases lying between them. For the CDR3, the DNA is TGTGCCAGCAGGGGGATACTAGATCCCAAAGAGACCCAGTACTTC. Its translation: CASRGILDPKETQYF.

CDR3 DNA sequence: TGTGCCAGCTGCGAGAGCAATCAGCCCCAGCATTTT. Encoded protein: CASCESNQPQHF. V usage is TRBV19 and J usage is TRBJ1-5, with D unclear. V was trimmed by 9 bases and J by 1 base, leaving 7 bases between them. Germline V CDR1 and CDR2: LNHDA, SQIVND (reference sequence). The CDR3 has 12 residues.

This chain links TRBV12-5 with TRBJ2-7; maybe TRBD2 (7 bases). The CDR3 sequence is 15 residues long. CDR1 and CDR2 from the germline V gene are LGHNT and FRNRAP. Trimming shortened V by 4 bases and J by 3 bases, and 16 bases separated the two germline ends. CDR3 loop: CASGSGGAGIYEQYF. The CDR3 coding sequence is TGTGCTAGTGGTTCGGGGGGCGCTGGTATCTACGAGCAGTACTTC. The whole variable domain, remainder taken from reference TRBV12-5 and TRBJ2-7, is DARVTQTPRHKVTEMGQEVTMRCQPILGHNTVFWYRQTMMQGLELLAYFRNRAPLDDSGMPKDRFSAEMPDATLATLKIQPSEPRDSAVYFCASGSGGAGIYEQYFGPGTRLTVT.

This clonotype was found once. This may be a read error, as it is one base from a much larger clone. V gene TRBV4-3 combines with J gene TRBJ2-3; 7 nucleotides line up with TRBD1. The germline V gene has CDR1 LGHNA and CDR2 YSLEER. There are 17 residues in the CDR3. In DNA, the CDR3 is TGCTCCAGCAGCCACAGAAGGACAGGTTTTGGAACAGATACGCAGTATTTT. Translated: CSSSHRRTGFGTDTQYF.

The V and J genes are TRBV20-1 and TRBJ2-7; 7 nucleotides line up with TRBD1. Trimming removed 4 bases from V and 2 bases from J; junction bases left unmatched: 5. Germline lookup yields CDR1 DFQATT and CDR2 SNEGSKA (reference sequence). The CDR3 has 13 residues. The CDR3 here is CSATSGTAYEQYF. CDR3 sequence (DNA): TGCAGTGCTACCTCCGGGACAGCCTACGAGCAGTACTTC.

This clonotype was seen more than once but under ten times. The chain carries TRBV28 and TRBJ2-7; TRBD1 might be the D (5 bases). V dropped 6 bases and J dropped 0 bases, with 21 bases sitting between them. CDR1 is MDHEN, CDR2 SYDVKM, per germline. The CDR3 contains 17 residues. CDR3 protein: CASSQEWQGLSSYEQYF. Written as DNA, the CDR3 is TGTGCCAGCAGCCAAGAGTGGCAGGGATTAAGCTCCTACGAGCAGTACTTC.

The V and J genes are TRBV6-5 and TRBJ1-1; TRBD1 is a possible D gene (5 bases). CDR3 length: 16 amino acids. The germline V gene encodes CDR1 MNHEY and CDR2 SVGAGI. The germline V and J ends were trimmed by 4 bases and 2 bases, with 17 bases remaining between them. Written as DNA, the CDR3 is TGTGCCAGCAGTTCGCGACAGAGCTCAATCAACACTGAAGCTTTCTTT. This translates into CASSSRQSSINTEAFF.

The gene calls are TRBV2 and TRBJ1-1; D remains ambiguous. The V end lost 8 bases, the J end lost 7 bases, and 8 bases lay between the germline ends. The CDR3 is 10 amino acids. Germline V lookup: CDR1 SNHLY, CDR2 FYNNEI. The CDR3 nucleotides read TGTGCCAGCCACGGTGGTGAAGCTTTCTTT. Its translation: CASHGGEAFF. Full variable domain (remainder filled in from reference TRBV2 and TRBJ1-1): EPEVTQTPSHQVTQMGQEVILRCVPISNHLYFYWYRQILGQKVEFLVSFYNNEISEKSEIFDDQFSVERPDGSNFTLKIRSTKLEDSAMYFCASHGGEAFFGQGTRLTVV.

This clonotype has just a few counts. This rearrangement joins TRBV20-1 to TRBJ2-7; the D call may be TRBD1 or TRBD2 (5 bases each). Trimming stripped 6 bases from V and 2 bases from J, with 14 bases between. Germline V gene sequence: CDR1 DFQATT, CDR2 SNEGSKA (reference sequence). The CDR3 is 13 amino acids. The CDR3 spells CSARDLYAYEQYF. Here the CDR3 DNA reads TGCAGTGCCCGGGACCTCTACGCCTACGAGCAGTACTTC.

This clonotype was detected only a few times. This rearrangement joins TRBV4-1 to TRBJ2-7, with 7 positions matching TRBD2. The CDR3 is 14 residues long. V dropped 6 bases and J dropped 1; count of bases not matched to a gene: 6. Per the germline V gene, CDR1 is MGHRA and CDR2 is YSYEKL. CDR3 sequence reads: CASSQPGLSYEQYF. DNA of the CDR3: TGCGCCAGCAGTCAACCGGGACTATCCTACGAGCAGTACTTC.

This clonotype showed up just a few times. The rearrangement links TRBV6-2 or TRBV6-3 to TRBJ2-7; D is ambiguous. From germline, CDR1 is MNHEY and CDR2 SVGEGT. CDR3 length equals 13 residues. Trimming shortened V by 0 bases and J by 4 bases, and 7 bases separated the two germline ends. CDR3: CASSYSEAYEQYF. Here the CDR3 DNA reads TGTGCCAGCAGTTACTCGGAAGCGTACGAGCAGTACTTC.

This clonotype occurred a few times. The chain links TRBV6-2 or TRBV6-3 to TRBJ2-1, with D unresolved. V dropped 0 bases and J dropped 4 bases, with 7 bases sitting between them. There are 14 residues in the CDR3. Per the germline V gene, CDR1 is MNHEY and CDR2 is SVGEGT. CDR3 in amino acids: CASSYSRQYNEQFF. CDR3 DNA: TGTGCCAGCAGTTACTCGAGGCAGTACAATGAGCAGTTCTTC.

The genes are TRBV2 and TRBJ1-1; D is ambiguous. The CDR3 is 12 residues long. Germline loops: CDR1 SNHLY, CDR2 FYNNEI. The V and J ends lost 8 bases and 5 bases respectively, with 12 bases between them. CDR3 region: CASGRPGTEAFF. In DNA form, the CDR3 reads TGTGCCAGCGGACGGCCGGGAACTGAAGCTTTCTTT.

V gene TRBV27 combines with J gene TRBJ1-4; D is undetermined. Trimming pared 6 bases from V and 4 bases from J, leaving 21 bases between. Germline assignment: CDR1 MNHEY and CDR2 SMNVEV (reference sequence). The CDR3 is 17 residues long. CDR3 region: CASSPRAVQAYNEKLFF. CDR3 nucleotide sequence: TGTGCCAGCAGCCCCCGCGCTGTTCAGGCATATAATGAAAAACTGTTTTTT.

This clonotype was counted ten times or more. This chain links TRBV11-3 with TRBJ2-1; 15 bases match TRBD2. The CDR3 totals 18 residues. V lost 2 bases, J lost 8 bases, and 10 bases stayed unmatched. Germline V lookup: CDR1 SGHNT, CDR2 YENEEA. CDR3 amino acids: CASSLNPGLAGGPYEQFF. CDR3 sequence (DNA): TGTGCCAGCAGCTTAAATCCCGGACTAGCGGGAGGGCCTTATGAGCAGTTCTTC.

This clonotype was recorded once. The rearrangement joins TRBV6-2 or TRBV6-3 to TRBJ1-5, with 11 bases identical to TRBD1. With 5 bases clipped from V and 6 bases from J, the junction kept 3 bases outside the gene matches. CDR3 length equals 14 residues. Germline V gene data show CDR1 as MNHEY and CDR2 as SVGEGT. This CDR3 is CASSHGTGGQPQHF. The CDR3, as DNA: TGTGCCAGCAGTCACGGGACAGGGGGTCAGCCCCAGCATTTT.

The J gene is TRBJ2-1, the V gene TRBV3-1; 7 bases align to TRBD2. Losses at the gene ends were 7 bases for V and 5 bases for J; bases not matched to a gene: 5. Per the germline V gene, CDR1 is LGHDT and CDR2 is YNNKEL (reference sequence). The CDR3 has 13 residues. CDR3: CASMGGTHNEQFF. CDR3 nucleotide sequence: TGTGCCAGCATGGGGGGGACCCACAATGAGCAGTTCTTC.

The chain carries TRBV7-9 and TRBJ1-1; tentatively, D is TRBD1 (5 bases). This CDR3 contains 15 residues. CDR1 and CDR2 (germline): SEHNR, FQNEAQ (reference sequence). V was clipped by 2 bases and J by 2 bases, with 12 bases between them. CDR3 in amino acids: CASSLIQGGNTEAFF. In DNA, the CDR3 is TGTGCCAGCAGCTTAATCCAGGGTGGAAACACTGAAGCTTTCTTT.

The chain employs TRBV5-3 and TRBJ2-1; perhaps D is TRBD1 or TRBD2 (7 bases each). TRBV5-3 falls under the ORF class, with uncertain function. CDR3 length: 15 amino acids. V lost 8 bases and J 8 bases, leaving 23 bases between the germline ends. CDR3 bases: TGTGCCAGCAGCCAGCAGGGGGGGGTTCTCGATGAGCAGTTCTTC. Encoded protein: CASSQQGGVLDEQFF.

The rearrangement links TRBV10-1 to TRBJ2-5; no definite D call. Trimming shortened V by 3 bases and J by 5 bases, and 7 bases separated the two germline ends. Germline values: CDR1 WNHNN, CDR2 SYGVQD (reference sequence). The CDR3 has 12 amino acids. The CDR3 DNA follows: TGCGCCAGCAGTGATGGGTCGGAGACCCAGTACTTC. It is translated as CASSDGSETQYF.

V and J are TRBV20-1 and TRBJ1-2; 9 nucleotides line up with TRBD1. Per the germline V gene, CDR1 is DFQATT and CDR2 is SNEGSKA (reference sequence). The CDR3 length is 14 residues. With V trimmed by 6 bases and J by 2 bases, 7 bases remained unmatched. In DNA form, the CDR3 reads TGCAGTGCAACCGACAGGGGGTTGAACTATGGCTACACCTTC. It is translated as CSATDRGLNYGYTF.

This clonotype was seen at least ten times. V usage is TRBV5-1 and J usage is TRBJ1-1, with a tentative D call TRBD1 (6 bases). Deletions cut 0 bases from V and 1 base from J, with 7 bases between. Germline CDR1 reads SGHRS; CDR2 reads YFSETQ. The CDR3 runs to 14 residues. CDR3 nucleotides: TGCGCCAGCAGCTTGGAACAGGGGAACACTGAAGCTTTCTTT. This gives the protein CASSLEQGNTEAFF.